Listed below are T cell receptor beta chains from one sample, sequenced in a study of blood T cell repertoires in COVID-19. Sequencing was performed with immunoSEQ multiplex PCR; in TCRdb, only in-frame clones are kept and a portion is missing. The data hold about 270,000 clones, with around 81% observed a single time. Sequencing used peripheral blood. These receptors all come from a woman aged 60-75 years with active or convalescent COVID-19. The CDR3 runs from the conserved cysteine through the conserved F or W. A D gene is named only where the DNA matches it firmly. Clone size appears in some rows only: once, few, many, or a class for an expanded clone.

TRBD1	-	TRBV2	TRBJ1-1	CASRQGRTNTEAFF	TGTGCCAGCAGACAGGGGAGGACGAACACTGAAGCTTTCTTT
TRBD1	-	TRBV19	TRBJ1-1	CASSPRSGGAMTEAFF	TGTGCCAGTAGTCCTAGATCAGGGGGCGCGATGACTGAAGCTTTCTTT
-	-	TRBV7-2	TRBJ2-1	CASSLAAGLGYEQFF	TGTGCCAGCAGCTTAGCGGCGGGGTTGGGTTATGAGCAGTTCTTC
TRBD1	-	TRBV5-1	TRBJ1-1	CASSLEGAGGAFF	TGCGCCAGCAGCTTGGAGGGGGCAGGGGGAGCTTTCTTT
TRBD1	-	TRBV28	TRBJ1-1	CASSLSGTGGAEAFF	TGTGCCAGCAGTTTGTCCGGGACAGGGGGCGCTGAAGCTTTCTTT
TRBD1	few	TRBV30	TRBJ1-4	CAWSVVGTGDGANEKLFF	TGTGCCTGGAGTGTGGTAGGGACAGGGGACGGAGCTAATGAAAAACTGTTTTTT
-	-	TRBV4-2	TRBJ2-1	CASSQDPIRGGVDEQFF	TGTGCCAGCAGCCAAGATCCTATAAGAGGGGGGGTCGATGAGCAGTTCTTC
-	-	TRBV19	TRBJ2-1	CASSTRGSSHNEQFF	TGTGCCAGTAGTACTAGGGGATCATCCCACAATGAGCAGTTCTTC
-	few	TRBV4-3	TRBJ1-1	CASSQTTYTEAFF	TGCGCCAGCAGCCAGACTACGTACACTGAAGCTTTCTTT
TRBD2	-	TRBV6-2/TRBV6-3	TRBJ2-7	CASSAIFGLADSYEQYF	TGTGCCAGCAGTGCCATATTCGGGCTAGCGGATTCCTACGAGCAGTACTTC
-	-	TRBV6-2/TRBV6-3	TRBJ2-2	CASSYIPGQNTGELFF	TGTGCCAGCAGTTATATCCCGGGACAGAACACCGGGGAGCTGTTTTTT
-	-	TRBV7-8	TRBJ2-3	CASSPFEHTDTQYF	TGTGCCAGCAGCCCATTCGAGCACACAGATACGCAGTATTTT
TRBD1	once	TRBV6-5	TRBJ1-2	CASTLEDRGGYGYTF	TGTGCCAGCACCCTCGAGGACAGGGGCGGTTATGGCTACACCTTC
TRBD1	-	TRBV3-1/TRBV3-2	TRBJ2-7	CASSPLGDRGPYEQYF	TGTGCCAGCAGCCCCCTCGGGGACAGGGGGCCCTACGAGCAGTACTTC
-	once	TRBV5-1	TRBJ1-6	CASSLSFNSPLHF	TGCGCCAGCAGCTTGTCCTTCAATTCACCCCTCCACTTT
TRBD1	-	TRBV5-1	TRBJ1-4	CASSLAGQGNEKLFF	TGCGCCAGCAGCTTGGCCGGACAGGGGAATGAAAAACTGTTTTTT
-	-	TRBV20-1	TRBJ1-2	CSAAMSYGYTF	TGCAGTGCGGCAATGTCCTATGGCTACACCTTC
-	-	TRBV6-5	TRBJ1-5	CASSYSEGQPQHF	TGTGCCAGCAGTTACTCGGAGGGTCAGCCCCAGCATTTT
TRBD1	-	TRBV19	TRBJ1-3	CASSIVRTGSGNTIYF	TGTGCCAGTAGTATAGTTCGGACAGGCTCTGGAAACACCATATATTTT
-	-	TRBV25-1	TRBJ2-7	CASSESGQTACEQYF	TGTGCCAGCAGTGAATCCGGACAGACCGCCTGCGAGCAGTACTTC
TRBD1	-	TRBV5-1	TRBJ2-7	CASRLGTGKYYEQYF	TGCGCCAGCAGATTGGGGACAGGGAAGTATTACGAGCAGTACTTC
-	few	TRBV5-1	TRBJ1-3	CASSPRTDSGNTIYF	TGCGCCAGCAGCCCTCGGACTGACTCTGGAAACACCATATATTTT
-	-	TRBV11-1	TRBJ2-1	CASSRTQGQEQFF	TGTGCCAGCAGCCGAACACAGGGACAAGAGCAGTTCTTC
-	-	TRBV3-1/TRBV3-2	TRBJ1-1	CASSQEGEPSRPEAFF	TGTGCCAGCAGCCAAGAAGGGGAACCCTCGCGTCCTGAAGCTTTCTTT
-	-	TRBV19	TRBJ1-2	CASSQGTTGGYGYTF	TGTGCCAGTAGTCAGGGGACCACGGGAGGCTATGGCTACACCTTC
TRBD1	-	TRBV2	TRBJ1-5	CASMPGQGNQPQHF	TGTGCCAGCATGCCGGGACAGGGGAATCAGCCCCAGCATTTT
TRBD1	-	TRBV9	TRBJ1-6	CASSPRDRGNSPLHF	TGTGCCAGCAGCCCCCGGGACAGGGGCAATTCACCCCTCCACTTT
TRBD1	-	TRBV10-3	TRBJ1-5	CAIDQGGSNQPQHF	TGTGCCATCGATCAGGGGGGTAGCAATCAGCCCCAGCATTTT
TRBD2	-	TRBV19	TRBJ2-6	CASGRTSGGSSGANVLTF	TGTGCCAGTGGCAGGACTAGCGGGGGATCCTCTGGGGCCAACGTCCTGACTTTC